Presented here are 29 T cell receptor beta chains from one specimen sequenced in a study of blood T cell repertoires in COVID-19. Profiling relied on immunoSEQ multiplex PCR, and the TCRdb table lists in-frame clones only, not all of them. The data contain some 94,000 clones, roughly 89% of them seen just once; the ten biggest clones take up less than 2%. Sample: peripheral blood. These receptor sequences come from a man between 70 and 80 years old with active or convalescent COVID-19.

V gene TRBV24-1 combines with J gene TRBJ2-5, with D perhaps TRBD2 (7 bases). Germline CDR1 reads KGHDR; CDR2 reads SFDVKD. Between the trimmed V and J ends, which lost 1 base and 5 bases, there was a span of 13 bases. The CDR3 loop spans 15 amino acids. This CDR3 is CATSDFFGGRETQYF. CDR3 coding DNA: TGTGCCACCAGTGATTTCTTCGGGGGGCGGGAGACCCAGTACTTC.

The V gene is TRBV7-3, the J gene TRBJ1-1, with 7 nucleotides matching TRBD1. The CDR3 has 16 residues. Germline-derived CDR1 and CDR2 are SGHTA and FQGTGA. V trimming: 0 bases; J trimming: 5 bases; junction bases outside the gene matches: 9. The CDR3 loop is CASSLTGGQTLTEAFF. Here the CDR3 DNA reads TGTGCCAGCAGCTTAACAGGGGGCCAGACGCTGACTGAAGCTTTCTTT. The variable domain in full, with the rest retrieved from reference TRBV7-3 and TRBJ1-1, is GAGVSQTPSNKVTEKGKYVELRCDPISGHTALYWYRQSLGQGPEFLIYFQGTGAADDSGLPNDRFFAVRPEGSVSTLKIQRTERGDSAVYLCASSLTGGQTLTEAFFGQGTRLTVV.

V and J are TRBV5-6 and TRBJ2-3, with a tentative D call TRBD1 (5 bases). With 0 bases removed from V and 0 bases from J, the gap between germline ends came to 11 bases. The CDR3 consists of 16 residues. Germline V gene lookup returns CDR1 SGHDT and CDR2 YYEEEE. This CDR3 reads CASSLVGASSTDTQYF. The CDR3 DNA reads TGTGCCAGCAGCTTGGTAGGGGCGTCCAGCACAGATACGCAGTATTTT.

V and J are TRBV3-1 (or the pseudogene TRBV3-2) and TRBJ2-1; TRBD1 matches 7 bases. In germline, CDR1 is LGHDT, CDR2 YNNKEL (reference sequence). The CDR3 is 15 residues long. The V segment lost 4 bases and the J segment 6 bases; nucleotides outside the gene matches: 9. The CDR3 is CASSRPGGRRNEQFF. Written as DNA, the CDR3 is TGTGCCAGCAGCCGTCCAGGGGGTCGGCGCAATGAGCAGTTCTTC.

V and J are TRBV28 and TRBJ1-2; D perhaps matches TRBD1 (6 bases). The CDR3 spans 12 residues. The V gene's germline CDR1 is MDHEN and CDR2 SYDVKM. V shed 7 bases and J shed 4 bases, with 10 bases lying between them. The CDR3 coding sequence is TGTGCCAGCACCGCGGACAGCTATGGCTACACCTTC. This translates into CASTADSYGYTF.

The DNA of the CDR3 is TGTGCCAGCAGAAGACCGGGGTCCCCGAACACCGGGGAGCTGTTTTTT. Translation gives CASRRPGSPNTGELFF. This chain joins TRBV6-6 and TRBJ2-2, with D possibly TRBD2 on 5 matching bases. This CDR3 has 16 residues. Trimming removed 6 bases at V and 0 bases at J, with 14 bases between. The germline V gene encodes CDR1 MNHNY and CDR2 SVGAGI (reference sequence).

V is TRBV30 and J is TRBJ1-1; D ambiguous. Trimming took 2 bases from V and 7 from J, leaving 11 bases between them. The germline gives CDR1 GTSNPN, CDR2 SVGIG (reference sequence). The CDR3 contains 12 residues. The CDR3 region has the DNA TGTGCCTGGAGTTTGAGGGCGGTTGAAGCTTTCTTT. It translates to CAWSLRAVEAFF.

This clone occurred a few times. This sequence joins TRBV19 and TRBJ1-2; D remains ambiguous. Trimming stripped 7 bases from V and 4 bases from J, with 13 bases between. CDR3 size: 13 residues. The V gene's germline CDR1 is LNHDA and CDR2 SQIVND (reference sequence). The CDR3 reads CASTYRGGYGYTF. Here the CDR3 DNA reads TGTGCCAGTACCTATCGTGGAGGCTATGGCTACACCTTC.

The chain is built from TRBV28 and TRBJ1-1; TRBD1 matches 7 bases. This CDR3 contains 14 residues. Germline lookup yields CDR1 MDHEN and CDR2 SYDVKM. The J segment lost 1 base and the V segment lost 9 bases, leaving 8 bases of the junction unmatched. CDR3 nucleotides: TGTGCCAGTTCCACGGGGGACAGGAACACTGAAGCTTTCTTT. Translation: CASSTGDRNTEAFF. The complete variable domain, with remaining parts taken from reference TRBV28 and TRBJ1-1, reads DVKVTQSSRYLVKRTGEKVFLECVQDMDHENMFWYRQDPGLGLRLIYFSYDVKMKEKGDIPEGYSVSREKKERFSLILESASTNQTSMYLCASSTGDRNTEAFFGQGTRLTVV.

This rearrangement joins TRBV6-5 to TRBJ1-5; D uncertain. The V end was cut by 5 bases, the J end by 7 bases, with 12 bases between. The CDR3 runs to 13 residues. The germline CDR1 and CDR2 sequences are MNHEY and SVGAGI. Here the CDR3 reads CASSPEGGQPQHF. CDR3 DNA sequence: TGTGCCAGCAGTCCCGAGGGAGGCCAGCCCCAGCATTTT.

The chain recombines TRBV28 with TRBJ1-6, with 7 bases fitting TRBD1. Germline V gene sequence: CDR1 MDHEN, CDR2 SYDVKM. The CDR3 is made up of 14 amino acids. V dropped 3 bases and J dropped 12; count of bases not matched to a gene: 8. This chain's CDR3 is CASSFRDRPLPLHF. CDR3 DNA: TGTGCCAGCAGTTTTAGGGACAGACCGTTACCCCTCCACTTT.

V gene TRBV25-1 combines with J gene TRBJ1-1; 8 positions agree with TRBD1. Germline V gene lookup returns CDR1 MGHDK and CDR2 SYGVNS. The junction had 10 bases not matched to a gene; V was cut back by 4 bases and J by 6 bases. The CDR3 spans 15 residues. The chain's CDR3 is CASSGPSGGASEAFF. The CDR3 DNA follows: TGTGCCAGCAGTGGGCCATCAGGGGGCGCTTCTGAAGCTTTCTTT.

This chain joins TRBV5-4 and TRBJ2-7, with TRBD1 identical over 10 bases. CDR3 size: 14 residues. Germline values: CDR1 SGHNT, CDR2 YYREEE (reference sequence). Trimming at V came to 5 bases and at J to 2 bases, leaving 4 bases not matched to a gene. CDR3 nucleotides: TGTGCCAGCAGGTGGGACAGGGGCCCCTACGAGCAGTACTTC. Translating it yields CASRWDRGPYEQYF.

The V and J genes are TRBV18 and TRBJ1-1; 9 nucleotides match TRBD1. Germline V CDR1 and CDR2: KGHSH, LQKENI. This CDR3 region has 15 residues. Losses at the gene ends were 4 bases for V and 1 base for J; bases not matched to a gene: 4. CDR3 sequence (DNA): TGTGCCAGCTCACAGGGGACAGGGTCGAACACTGAAGCTTTCTTT. Translation: CASSQGTGSNTEAFF. The whole variable domain, remainder taken from reference TRBV18 and TRBJ1-1, is NAGVMQNPRHLVRRRGQEARLRCSPMKGHSHVYWYRQLPEEGLKFMVYLQKENIIDESGMPKERFSAEFPKEGPSILRIQQVVRGDSAAYFCASSQGTGSNTEAFFGQGTRLTVV.

This chain uses TRBV11-2 with TRBJ1-4, with TRBD1 as a possible D gene (6 bases). Per germline, CDR1 SGHAT and CDR2 FQNNGV. Trimming took 5 bases from V and 6 from J, leaving 19 bases between them. The CDR3 covers 16 residues. The CDR3 region has the DNA TGTGCCAGCAGCCCAGGGTCGGGACAATGGTATGAAAAACTGTTTTTT. It translates to CASSPGSGQWYEKLFF.

The V and J genes are TRBV7-8 and TRBJ2-3; D is ambiguous. V was cut by 2 bases and J by 6 bases, with 12 bases left in between. Germline V gives CDR1 SGHVS, CDR2 FQNEAQ. This CDR3 is built from 14 residues. As DNA, the CDR3 is TGTGCCAGCAGCTTAAGATCTAGGAGTGATACGCAGTATTTT. Protein sequence: CASSLRSRSDTQYF.

CDR3 in DNA: TGTGCCAGCAGTCCACCACCGGGCTCACCAGGGTACAATGAGCAGTTCTTC. This translates into CASSPPPGSPGYNEQFF. The chain uses TRBV28 and TRBJ2-1, with a weak D call TRBD1 (5 bases). From germline, CDR1 is MDHEN and CDR2 SYDVKM. This CDR3 spans 17 amino acids. V was shortened by 5 bases and J by 4 bases, with 21 bases between the two germline ends.

The chain recombines TRBV7-2 with TRBJ1-5; a possible D gene is TRBD1 (5 bases). The CDR3 length is 11 residues. Germline assignment: CDR1 SGHTA and CDR2 FQGNSA. V dropped 4 bases and J dropped 9 bases, with 7 bases sitting between them. In DNA form, the CDR3 reads TGTGCCAGCAGCTCGGGGGGGCCCCAGCATTTT. Translated, it gives CASSSGGPQHF.

The gene calls are TRBV7-2 and TRBJ2-5; no clear D gene. This CDR3 spans 13 amino acids. Germline CDR1 is SGHTA and CDR2 is FQGNSA. Trimming stripped 5 bases from V and 0 bases from J, with 7 bases between. The CDR3 sequence is CASSVDYQETQYF. CDR3 coding DNA: TGTGCCAGCAGCGTCGACTACCAAGAGACCCAGTACTTC.

The rearrangement joins TRBV7-8 to TRBJ1-2, with 7 bases fitting TRBD1. The CDR3 runs to 18 residues. Germline CDR1 SGHVS, CDR2 FQNEAQ. The ends lost 2 bases at V and 0 bases at J; junction bases unmatched: 12. This CDR3 is CASSLKATGLPANYGYTF. The CDR3 DNA sequence: TGTGCCAGCAGCTTAAAGGCGACAGGGCTCCCAGCTAACTATGGCTACACCTTC.

The chain links TRBV9 to TRBJ2-2; 8 bases fit TRBD1. Germline CDR1 and CDR2: SGDLS and YYNGEE. V dropped 1 base and J dropped 1; count of bases not matched to a gene: 3. The CDR3 extends over 16 amino acids. The CDR3 spells CASSVTGTGNTGELFF. Here the CDR3 DNA reads TGTGCCAGCAGCGTAACCGGGACAGGGAACACCGGGGAGCTGTTTTTT.

The chain has TRBV5-1 and TRBJ2-3; 12 nucleotides agree with TRBD2. Germline lookup yields CDR1 SGHRS and CDR2 YFSETQ. The CDR3 is made up of 18 amino acids. Trimming took 2 bases from V and 3 from J; bases not matched to a gene: 10. Here the CDR3 DNA reads TGCGCCAGCAGCTTAAGCCTAGCGGGGGGGTTGAGGACAGATACGCAGTATTTT. Translated, it gives CASSLSLAGGLRTDTQYF.

The chain's CDR3 is CASSLTPDLVETGELFF. The CDR3 coding sequence is TGTGCCAGCAGCTTAACCCCCGACCTAGTCGAAACCGGGGAGCTGTTTTTT. The chain has TRBV7-3 and TRBJ2-2, with no clear D. Trimming shortened V by 0 bases and J by 5 bases, and 16 bases separated the two germline ends. Germline V gene lookup returns CDR1 SGHTA and CDR2 FQGTGA. The CDR3 is made up of 17 amino acids.

This sequence joins TRBV9 and TRBJ2-4; D is possibly TRBD2 (5 bases). The V gene lost 0 bases and the J gene lost 0 bases, with 19 bases spanning the gap. The CDR3 covers 19 residues. From germline, CDR1 is SGDLS and CDR2 YYNGEE. This chain's CDR3 is CASSVEVAFSKLAKNIQYF. The CDR3, as DNA: TGTGCCAGCAGCGTAGAGGTAGCGTTCAGTAAACTAGCCAAAAACATTCAGTACTTC.

The V and J genes are TRBV7-2 and TRBJ1-4; tentative D call: TRBD1 (5 bases). This CDR3 has 15 amino acids. From germline, CDR1 is SGHTA and CDR2 FQGNSA. With 2 bases removed from V and 0 bases from J, the gap between germline ends came to 7 bases. The DNA for the CDR3 is TGTGCCAGCAGCTTACGACAGACAACTAATGAAAAACTGTTTTTT. Amino acid sequence: CASSLRQTTNEKLFF.

J is TRBJ1-2 and V is TRBV5-6; D call uncertain. The length of the CDR3 is 13 residues. Germline CDR1 is SGHDT and CDR2 is YYEEEE. Between the trimmed V and J ends, which lost 0 bases and 6 bases, there was a span of 9 bases. CDR3 in amino acids: CASSLVPQNGYTF. The CDR3 DNA reads TGTGCCAGCAGCTTGGTACCACAGAATGGCTACACCTTC.

This clone was recorded a few times. This chain joins TRBV15 and TRBJ1-1, with TRBD1 matching 7 bases. CDR3 size: 14 residues. The V gene end was trimmed by 4 bases and the J gene end by 7 bases; junction bases not matched to a gene: 9. CDR1 and CDR2 (germline): LNHNV, YYDKDF (reference sequence). The CDR3 region has the DNA TGTGCCACCAGCATTATAGACAGGGACGATGAAGCTTTCTTT. Its translation: CATSIIDRDDEAFF.

This sequence joins TRBV7-3 and TRBJ2-3; TRBD2 might be the D (6 bases). Germline lookup yields CDR1 SGHTA and CDR2 FQGTGA. The CDR3 consists of 15 residues. V lost 4 bases and J lost 5, with 16 bases in between. CDR3 in amino acids: CASSSLALGQDTQYF. The CDR3 DNA reads TGTGCCAGCAGCTCACTAGCTTTAGGTCAAGATACGCAGTATTTT.

The CDR3 DNA is TGTGCCAGCAGCTTACAGCGGGGCCTCGAGCAGTACTTC. It encodes CASSLQRGLEQYF. This chain joins TRBV7-2 and TRBJ2-7; TRBD2 agrees at 7 bases. Trimming removed 2 bases from V and 6 bases from J; junction bases left unmatched: 4. This CDR3 has 13 amino acids. The germline CDR1 and CDR2 sequences are SGHTA and FQGNSA. The variable domain in full, with the rest retrieved from reference TRBV7-2 and TRBJ2-7, is GAGVSQSPSNKVTEKGKDVELRCDPISGHTALYWYRQSLGQGLEFLIYFQGNSAPDKSGLPSDRFSAERTGGSVSTLTIQRTQQEDSAVYLCASSLQRGLEQYFGPGTRLTVT.